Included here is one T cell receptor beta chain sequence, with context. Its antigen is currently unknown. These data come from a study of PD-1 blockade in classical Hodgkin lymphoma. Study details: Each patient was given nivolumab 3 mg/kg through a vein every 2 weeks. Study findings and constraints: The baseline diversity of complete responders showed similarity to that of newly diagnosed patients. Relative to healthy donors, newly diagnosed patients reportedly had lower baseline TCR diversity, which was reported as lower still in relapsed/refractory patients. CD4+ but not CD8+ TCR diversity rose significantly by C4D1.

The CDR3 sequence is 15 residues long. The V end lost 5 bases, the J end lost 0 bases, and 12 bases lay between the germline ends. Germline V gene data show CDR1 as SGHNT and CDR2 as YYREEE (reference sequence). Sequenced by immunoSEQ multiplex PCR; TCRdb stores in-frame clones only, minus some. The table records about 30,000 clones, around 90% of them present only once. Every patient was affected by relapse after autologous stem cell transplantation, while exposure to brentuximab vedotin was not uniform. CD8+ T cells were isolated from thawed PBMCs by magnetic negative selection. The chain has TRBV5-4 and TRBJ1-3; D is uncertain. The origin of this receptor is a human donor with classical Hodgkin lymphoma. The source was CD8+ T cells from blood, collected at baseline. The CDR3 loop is CASSDGRSSGNTIYF. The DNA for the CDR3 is TGTGCCAGCAGTGACGGACGGAGCTCTGGAAACACCATATATTTT.